The text below deals with one T cell receptor beta chain. CDR3 length: 17 residues. The assay was immunoSEQ multiplex PCR, and TCRdb's table has in-frame clones only and misses some. The data show 25,000 to 35,000 clones, 80% to 85% seen once. This specimen comes from a study of OX40 agonist ivuxolimab in advanced cancers. This specimen was CD4+ or CD8+ T cells sorted from blood, taken in a trial of the OX40 agonist ivuxolimab. The chain links TRBV21-1 to TRBJ1-2; the table's D call, TRBD1, was not checked against the DNA. TRBV21-1 is recorded as a pseudogene. This clonotype was obtained from an adult with an advanced solid tumor such as melanoma, head and neck, liver or kidney cancer. In DNA, the CDR3 is TGTGCCAGCAGCAGGGGGACAGAGCGATTAGGAAACTATGGCTACACCTTC. Protein product: CASSRGTERLGNYGYTF.